The 21 T cell receptor beta chains presented below share a single source sample, sequenced in a study of identical twins. TCRdb re-called the 5' RACE reads through MiXCR, storing one row per CDR3 protein. The data contain around 500,000 distinct CDR3 sequences, 12% to 15% of them singletons. The same sample was also used in a study of yellow fever vaccine responses in identical twins.

The sample comprised CD4+ T cells sorted from blood. Receptors originate from a woman aged 18-30 years in good health.

The chain is built from TRBV21-1 and TRBJ2-7; the table's TRBD2 call for D was not verified on the DNA. TRBV21-1 is described as a pseudogene. The CDR3 sequence is 16 residues long. The CDR3 nucleotides are TGTGCCAGCAGCAAAGTTTTGGCTAGCGGGAGTGACGAGCAGTACTTC. Encoded protein: CASSKVLASGSDEQYF.

This clonotype was recorded a few times. The chain employs TRBV28 and TRBJ2-1; 14 positions agree with TRBD2. The CDR3 loop spans 15 amino acids. Trimming cost V 5 bases and J 6 bases; bases outside gene matches: 3. Germline-derived CDR1 and CDR2 are MDHEN and SYDVKM. This chain's CDR3 is CASSGLAGGINEQFF. CDR3 DNA sequence: TGTGCCAGCAGTGGACTAGCGGGAGGCATCAATGAGCAGTTCTTC.

This clonotype has just a few counts. The V gene is TRBV24-1, the J gene TRBJ2-2; possibly TRBD1 for D (6 bases). The CDR3 has 17 amino acids. V was shortened by 3 bases and J by 5 bases, with 18 bases between the two germline ends. CDR1 KGHDR and CDR2 SFDVKD come from the germline V gene. The CDR3 protein is CATSDRYRSQGTGELFF. The CDR3 coding sequence is TGTGCCACCAGTGATCGCTACCGGTCCCAGGGGACCGGGGAGCTGTTTTTT.

This clonotype has just one count. V gene TRBV1 combines with J gene TRBJ2-5; TRBD2, the table's D call, was not compared with the DNA. TRBV1 is described as a pseudogene. The length of the CDR3 is 17 residues. CDR3 nucleotide sequence: TGCACCAGCAGCCAAGAGGGACTAGCGTTTTACCAAGAGACCCAGTACTTC. Its translation: CTSSQEGLAFYQETQYF.

On this clonotype: Its ends do not fully match the called genes, so a read error is possible. J is TRBJ2-2 and V is TRBV29-1; D uncertain. CDR3 length: 14 amino acids. Germline CDR1 SQVTM, CDR2 ANQGSEA. The CDR3 bases are TGCGGCGTTGGGTCGAGGATGGGGACCGGGGAGCTGTTTTTT. Translation: CGVGSRMGTGELFF.

This chain joins TRBV4-2 and TRBJ2-7, with 7 nucleotides matching TRBD2. The CDR3 is made up of 15 amino acids. V lost 4 bases to trimming and J lost 1 base; unmatched junction nucleotides: 7. The germline gives CDR1 LGHNA, CDR2 YNFKEQ. The CDR3 sequence is CASSPPAGASYEQYF. DNA for the CDR3: TGTGCCAGCAGCCCCCCGGCGGGAGCTTCCTACGAGCAGTACTTC.

This clonotype showed up just a few times. The V call is TRBV19, the J call TRBJ2-7; D is uncertain. Trimming pared 6 bases from V and 2 bases from J, leaving 14 bases between. Per the germline V gene, CDR1 is LNHDA and CDR2 is SQIVND (reference sequence). This CDR3 comprises 14 residues. The CDR3 loop reads CASRGIADTYEQYF. CDR3 DNA: TGTGCCAGTAGGGGGATAGCTGATACCTACGAGCAGTACTTC.

This clonotype was counted a few times. This chain joins TRBV20-1 and TRBJ2-3; TRBD2 might be the D (5 bases). The germline CDR1 and CDR2 sequences are DFQATT and SNEGSKA (reference sequence). Trimming left V 0 bases short and J 0 bases short, with 16 bases between. The CDR3 is made up of 17 amino acids. The CDR3 loop reads CSARDTGERRSTDTQYF. CDR3 in DNA: TGCAGTGCTAGAGATACGGGCGAGCGGAGAAGCACAGATACGCAGTATTTT.

This chain connects TRBV10-3 to TRBJ2-3; a possible D gene is TRBD2 (5 bases). The CDR3 consists of 15 residues. The germline V gene has CDR1 ENHRY and CDR2 SYGVKD. V was trimmed by 0 bases and J by 3 bases, leaving 10 bases between them. This CDR3 reads CAISESKGGTDTQYF. The CDR3 DNA sequence: TGTGCCATCAGTGAGTCAAAGGGCGGGACAGATACGCAGTATTTT.

The V gene is TRBV2, the J gene TRBJ2-7; D is unclear. The germline V and J ends were trimmed by 7 bases and 7 bases, with 14 bases remaining between them. The CDR3 extends over 12 amino acids. Germline loops: CDR1 SNHLY, CDR2 FYNNEI. CDR3 protein: CASKPHDWEQYF. The CDR3 DNA reads as TGTGCCAGCAAACCTCATGATTGGGAGCAGTACTTC.

This clonotype was picked up many times. The chain carries TRBV27 and TRBJ2-5, with 11 bases aligning to TRBD2. The junction had 11 bases not matched to a gene; V was cut back by 3 bases and J by 2 bases. There are 18 residues in the CDR3. Germline V gives CDR1 MNHEY, CDR2 SMNVEV (reference sequence). CDR3 sequence: CASSFSFDTSGRQETQYF. CDR3 nucleotide sequence: TGTGCCAGCAGTTTTTCTTTCGACACTAGCGGGAGACAAGAGACCCAGTACTTC.

The CDR3 spells CASSLVGQNNEQFF. Here the CDR3 DNA reads TGCGCCAGCAGCTTGGTAGGACAGAACAATGAGCAGTTCTTC. The chain recombines TRBV5-1 with TRBJ2-1; possibly TRBD1 for D (6 bases). This CDR3 is 14 amino acids long. V shed 0 bases and J shed 5 bases, with 9 bases lying between them. Germline CDR1 SGHRS, CDR2 YFSETQ. The whole variable domain, filled in from reference TRBV5-1 and TRBJ2-1, reads KAGVTQTPRYLIKTRGQQVTLSCSPISGHRSVSWYQQTPGQGLQFLFEYFSETQRNKGNFPGRFSGRQFSNSRSEMNVSTLELGDSALYLCASSLVGQNNEQFFGPGTRLTVL.

This clonotype was counted ten times or more. The chain recombines TRBV20-1 with TRBJ2-1; D is undetermined. The CDR3 length is 12 residues. Germline V gene sequence: CDR1 DFQATT, CDR2 SNEGSKA (reference sequence). V was shortened by 1 base and J by 6 bases, with 7 bases between the two germline ends. The CDR3 loop is CSARAVANEQFF. In DNA, the CDR3 is TGCAGTGCTAGAGCGGTTGCCAATGAGCAGTTCTTC.

This chain joins TRBV6-1 and TRBJ2-2; D gene unclear. Germline assignment: CDR1 MNHNS and CDR2 SASEGT. The CDR3 runs to 13 residues. The V and J ends lost 6 bases and 0 bases respectively, with 5 bases between them. CDR3: CASRVSNTGELFF. In DNA form, the CDR3 reads TGTGCCAGCAGGGTCTCGAACACCGGGGAGCTGTTTTTT.

This clonotype was detected once. This CDR3 is CASSQAVQVSYEQYF. The CDR3 nucleotides are TGTGCCAGCAGTCAGGCGGTACAGGTCTCCTACGAGCAGTACTTC. This chain joins TRBV12-3 or TRBV12-4 and TRBJ2-7; D perhaps matches TRBD1 (5 bases). The V and J ends lost 5 bases and 0 bases respectively, with 14 bases between them. The CDR3 extends over 15 amino acids.

This chain links TRBV7-3 with TRBJ2-1; 7 bases are a match to TRBD2. The CDR3 totals 15 residues. Germline V CDR1 and CDR2: SGHTA, FQGTGA. Germline trimming cut 2 bases from V and 4 bases from J; bases unmatched to any gene: 5. Written as DNA, the CDR3 is TGTGCCAGCAGCTTACTGGGGGGGGAGTACAATGAGCAGTTCTTC. Residues: CASSLLGGEYNEQFF. The variable domain in full, completed from reference TRBV7-3 and TRBJ2-1, reads GAGVSQTPSNKVTEKGKYVELRCDPISGHTALYWYRQSLGQGPEFLIYFQGTGAADDSGLPNDRFFAVRPEGSVSTLKIQRTERGDSAVYLCASSLLGGEYNEQFFGPGTRLTVL.

This clonotype was seen only a few times. At one boundary the junction diverges from the germline segment, which might be a read error. This rearrangement joins TRBV5-6 to TRBJ2-1, with TRBD1 identical over 10 bases. Germline assignment: CDR1 SGHDT and CDR2 YYEEEE. This CDR3 is 16 amino acids long. The CDR3 spells CASSLGQGFAYNEQFF. CDR3 bases: TGTGCCAGCAGTTTGGGACAGGGGTTTGCCTACAATGAGCAGTTCTTC.

This clonotype was detected only a few times. The chain is built from TRBV6-1 and TRBJ2-7, with 8 bases identical to TRBD2. J gave up 0 bases and V 5 bases, and 6 bases lay outside the gene matches. In germline, CDR1 is MNHNS, CDR2 SASEGT. The CDR3 runs to 15 residues. The CDR3 here is CASSPTGTSSYEQYF. DNA of the CDR3: TGTGCCAGCAGTCCGACCGGGACTAGCTCCTACGAGCAGTACTTC.

The chain has TRBV29-1 and TRBJ2-3; D is perhaps TRBD1 or TRBD2 (5 bases each). The V gene's germline CDR1 is SQVTM and CDR2 ANQGSEA. Trimming removed 3 bases from V and 1 base from J, with 8 bases in between. This CDR3 region has 13 residues. The CDR3: CSVDQGGTDTQYF. The CDR3, as DNA: TGCAGCGTTGACCAGGGAGGCACAGATACGCAGTATTTT.

This clonotype was counted between two and nine times. The rearrangement links TRBV25-1 to TRBJ1-4; D gene uncertain. Germline V gives CDR1 MGHDK, CDR2 SYGVNS. The CDR3 runs to 17 residues. The V end was cut by 4 bases, the J end by 0 bases, with 15 bases between. CDR3 region: CASSVGRFTTTNEKLFF. CDR3 nucleotide sequence: TGTGCCAGCAGTGTCGGGCGGTTCACTACAACTAATGAAAAACTGTTTTTT.

V gene TRBV5-1 combines with J gene TRBJ2-3; possibly TRBD1 for D (5 bases). The CDR3 consists of 13 residues. The V end was cut by 9 bases, the J end by 1 base, with 12 bases between. The germline CDR1 and CDR2 sequences are SGHRS and YFSETQ. The CDR3 DNA is TGCGCCACCTCGTTAGGGGGCACAGATACGCAGTATTTT. The encoded protein is CATSLGGTDTQYF.